The TCR beta chain under discussion was sequenced for a study of T cell repertoires in cytomegalovirus infection. Study details: Public signatures in TCR beta pointed to CMV infection and matching HLA type.

The CDR3 has 18 residues. J gave up 0 bases and V 2 bases, and 7 bases lay outside the gene matches. From germline, CDR1 is MDHEN and CDR2 SYDVKM. Comment on this clonotype: The antigen is undetermined.

TCRdb passed the reads through MiXCR, listing each CDR3 protein once. The data show roughly 320,000 distinct CDR3 sequences, with roughly 9.3% seen just once and around 2.5% held by the top ten. Study findings and constraints: There were HLA-C-restricted CMV-specific TCR beta clonotypes dominating the ex vivo response. CMV carriers with the relevant HLA were identified by cumulative public TCR beta family frequency.

The specimen sequenced was PBMCs. The V call is TRBV28, the J call TRBJ1-5, with 10 bases that match TRBD1. This TCR was recovered from a human donor in good health (CMV status not recorded). Some clones in this sample may be carry-over from other donors' samples. This CDR3 reads CASSLPYGQGDSNQPQHF. The CDR3 DNA follows: TGTGCCAGCAGTTTACCCTACGGACAGGGGGATAGCAATCAGCCCCAGCATTTT.